What follows are 12 T cell receptor beta chains derived from one specimen sequenced in a study of post-analysis software for immune sequencing data. Whole-study results and caveats: Several TRBV segments were more frequent in patients than controls; TRBV5-6, TRBV5-1 and TRBV20-1 belonged to this group.

cDNA libraries of TCR beta carried unique molecular identifiers. In TCRdb, the PCR reads were re-called with MiXCR into one record per CDR3 protein. The table shows some 690,000 distinct CDR3 sequences, with over 45% occurring only once. These receptors are not linked to any known antigen. The material sequenced was blood. These receptors were obtained from a girl aged 2 to 9 with multiple sclerosis.

J is TRBJ2-1 and V is TRBV29-1; TRBD2 is a possible D gene (6 bases). The CDR3 runs to 13 residues. V lost 4 bases to trimming and J lost 6 bases, with 13 bases between them. Germline values: CDR1 SQVTM, CDR2 ANQGSEA. The CDR3 DNA sequence: TGCAGCGTTGTAGGGGACGGGGGCAATGAGCAGTTCTTC. Translated: CSVVGDGGNEQFF.

The table lists this clonotype with many counts. The rearrangement joins TRBV29-1 to TRBJ2-3, with TRBD1 matching 7 bases. The V gene end was trimmed by 3 bases and the J gene end by 6 bases; junction bases not matched to a gene: 0. The CDR3 length is 11 residues. Germline-derived CDR1 and CDR2 are SQVTM and ANQGSEA. CDR3: CSVDRGDTQYF. Here the CDR3 DNA reads TGCAGCGTTGACAGGGGGGATACGCAGTATTTT.

CDR3 bases: TGTGCCACCAGCAGTCAATCCGGGGGCCTAGAGACCCAGTACTTC. This gives the protein CATSSQSGGLETQYF. The chain recombines TRBV15 with TRBJ2-5; D is tentatively TRBD1 or TRBD2 (6 bases each). The CDR3 has 15 residues. Germline V lookup: CDR1 LNHNV, CDR2 YYDKDF (reference sequence). V lost 3 bases, J lost 4 bases, and 15 bases lay in between. The full variable domain, its missing parts supplied by reference TRBV15 and TRBJ2-5, is DAMVIQNPRYQVTQFGKPVTLSCSQTLNHNVMYWYQQKSSQAPKLLFHYYDKDFNNEADTPDNFQSRRPNTSFCFLDIRSPGLGDTAMYLCATSSQSGGLETQYFGPGTRLLVL.

This clonotype came up a few times. The CDR3 bases are TGCGCCAGCAGCCAAGATCTTCGGTCGAACACCGGGGAGCTGTTTTTT. This encodes CASSQDLRSNTGELFF. V is TRBV4-3 and J is TRBJ2-2; no reliable D call. V was pared by 0 bases and J by 0 bases, with 8 bases between. This CDR3 is built from 16 residues. Germline CDR1 reads LGHNA; CDR2 reads YSLEER.

The CDR3 loop reads CASSFAGTSGTDTQYF. The CDR3 nucleotides read TGCGCCAGCAGCTTCGCCGGGACTAGCGGCACAGATACGCAGTATTTT. The chain is built from TRBV5-1 and TRBJ2-3; 10 bases map to TRBD2. Germline CDR1 reads SGHRS; CDR2 reads YFSETQ. V lost 2 bases, J lost 1 base, and 4 bases stayed unmatched. This CDR3 has 16 amino acids.

The chain uses TRBV6-5 and TRBJ2-1; tentative D call: TRBD2 (6 bases). Trimming cost V 6 bases and J 3 bases, with 18 bases left between them. The CDR3 is 16 residues long. CDR1 and CDR2 from the germline V gene are MNHEY and SVGAGI. Written as DNA, the CDR3 is TGTGCCAGCAGCCAACGGACCGGGACTTACTACAATGAGCAGTTCTTC. It translates to CASSQRTGTYYNEQFF.

Of note for this clonotype: Since no conserved phenylalanine or tryptophan closes the CDR3, a read error is the likely cause. The V gene is TRBV12-3 or TRBV12-4, the J gene TRBJ2-3, with TRBD2 matching over 11 bases. CDR3 length: 16 residues. V shed 3 bases and J 2 bases; nucleotides not matched to a gene: 4. DNA for the CDR3: TGTGCCAGCAGTTTGGGACTAGCGGACTCCACAGATACGCAGTATTGT. Protein: CASSLGLADSTDTQYC.

The CDR3 is CAWRVVGAGPEQFF. In DNA form, the CDR3 reads TGTGCCTGGAGGGTCGTTGGGGCAGGCCCTGAGCAGTTCTTC. The rearrangement links TRBV30 to TRBJ2-1, with TRBD1 as a possible D gene (5 bases). The CDR3 is 14 residues long. V was trimmed by 3 bases and J by 9 bases, leaving 18 bases between them. Germline V gives CDR1 GTSNPN, CDR2 SVGIG (reference sequence).

The CDR3 DNA sequence: TGCAGTGCTAGAGTGTCCAGGACAGTTTATTCACCCCTCCACTTT. Translating gives CSARVSRTVYSPLHF. The chain combines TRBV20-1 with TRBJ1-6; D possibly corresponds to TRBD1 (6 bases). The V gene lost 1 base and the J gene lost 8 bases, with 15 bases spanning the gap. Germline lookup yields CDR1 DFQATT and CDR2 SNEGSKA (reference sequence). This CDR3 region has 15 residues.

The DNA of the CDR3 is TGCAGTGCTAGACCCCAAGGAAGTTACGAGCAGTACTTC. Translation: CSARPQGSYEQYF. This rearrangement joins TRBV20-1 to TRBJ2-7; no clear D. The CDR3 consists of 13 residues. Per germline, CDR1 DFQATT and CDR2 SNEGSKA (reference sequence). Trimming pared 2 bases from V and 4 bases from J, leaving 12 bases between.

This clonotype has a handful of counts. The rearrangement uses TRBV29-1 and TRBJ2-5; tentatively, D is TRBD1 (8 bases). This CDR3 is built from 12 residues. V gave up 7 bases and J gave up 5 bases, with 14 bases separating them. Germline-derived CDR1 and CDR2 are SQVTM and ANQGSEA. CDR3 residues: CSAYRGGETQYF. The CDR3 bases are TGCAGCGCATACAGGGGGGGGGAGACCCAGTACTTC.

This chain links TRBV12-3 or TRBV12-4 with TRBJ2-3; 12 bases are a match to TRBD2. The CDR3 has 15 residues. J was trimmed by 8 bases and V by 6 bases; bases with no gene match: 9. The CDR3 loop is CASSSGLAGPGTQYF. CDR3 nucleotide sequence: TGTGCCAGCAGCTCCGGACTAGCGGGGCCGGGTACGCAGTATTTT.